The 25 T cell receptor beta chains below come from one sample, sequenced in a study of cytomegalovirus exposure and HLA in healthy donors (dated by TCRdb to the late 2010s). Library preparation was by the immunoSEQ multiplex PCR assay. TCRdb re-hosts the immuneACCESS table, in-frame sequences only. Its copies lack some clones; in the studies checked, an unresolved V gene accounts for under half of them, and the cause for the rest is not known. The sample data list more than 300,000 clones, and more than 80% of these were observed just once. The ten largest clones add up to around 0.8% of the sample. Sequenced: PBMCs. These receptors were obtained from a woman aged 18-29 years in good health and CMV-seronegative.

The chain is built from TRBV5-1 and TRBJ2-1; 9 bases map to TRBD2. Germline V CDR1 and CDR2: SGHRS, YFSETQ. The J segment lost 2 bases and the V segment lost 3 bases, leaving 0 bases of the junction unmatched. The CDR3 consists of 14 residues. The CDR3 coding sequence is TGCGCCAGCAGCTCTAGCGGGACCTACAATGAGCAGTTCTTC. The encoded protein is CASSSSGTYNEQFF.

The chain combines TRBV2 with TRBJ2-3, with no clear D. Trimming left V 4 bases short and J 0 bases short, with 26 bases between. Germline CDR1 and CDR2: SNHLY and FYNNEI. CDR3 length equals 20 residues. In DNA form, the CDR3 reads TGTGCCAGCAGTGGGCCGTTCCTAGGCGACCGTATCCCTAGCACAGATACGCAGTATTTT. It encodes CASSGPFLGDRIPSTDTQYF.

V gene TRBV5-6 combines with J gene TRBJ1-5; 9 bases agree with TRBD1. Germline V gene lookup returns CDR1 SGHDT and CDR2 YYEEEE. The CDR3 loop spans 16 amino acids. Trimming removed 4 bases from V and 3 bases from J; junction bases left unmatched: 8. The CDR3 reads CASSRWGQGYNQPQHF. CDR3 bases: TGTGCCAGCAGCCGCTGGGGACAGGGCTACAATCAGCCCCAGCATTTT.

The rearrangement joins TRBV27 to TRBJ2-1; 9 bases are shared with TRBD2. V lost 5 bases to trimming and J lost 7 bases; unmatched junction nucleotides: 6. The CDR3 runs to 14 residues. Germline V gives CDR1 MNHEY, CDR2 SMNVEV (reference sequence). The CDR3 reads CASSLRTSANEQFF. The DNA for the CDR3 is TGTGCCAGCAGTCTAAGGACTAGCGCGAATGAGCAGTTCTTC.

This chain uses TRBV5-1 with TRBJ2-3; D ambiguous. Germline V CDR1 and CDR2: SGHRS, YFSETQ. V was cut by 0 bases and J by 0 bases, with 8 bases left in between. There are 15 residues in the CDR3. Written as DNA, the CDR3 is TGCGCCAGCAGCTTGGCACCGGAGAGCACAGATACGCAGTATTTT. Its protein product is CASSLAPESTDTQYF.

This rearrangement joins TRBV2 to TRBJ2-7; 8 positions match TRBD1. CDR1 is SNHLY, CDR2 FYNNEI, per germline. Losses at the gene ends were 8 bases for V and 4 bases for J; bases not matched to a gene: 7. The CDR3 runs to 13 residues. For the CDR3, the DNA is TGTGCCAGCTCGGGACAGGATCCTTACGAGCAGTACTTC. Protein sequence: CASSGQDPYEQYF.

This chain's CDR3 is CASSRRGGTGGREQYF. The CDR3 nucleotides read TGTGCCAGCAGCAGGAGAGGGGGGACAGGGGGACGCGAGCAGTACTTC. The V call is TRBV28, the J call TRBJ2-7, with 11 bases aligning to TRBD1. Germline trimming cut 6 bases from V and 6 bases from J; bases unmatched to any gene: 13. CDR1 is MDHEN, CDR2 SYDVKM, per germline. The CDR3 totals 16 residues.

The chain uses TRBV2 and TRBJ2-3; D is perhaps TRBD2 (5 bases). This CDR3 contains 15 residues. V was cut by 3 bases and J by 2 bases, with 12 bases left in between. The V gene's germline CDR1 is SNHLY and CDR2 FYNNEI. The DNA for the CDR3 is TGTGCCAGCAGTGACGTAGGACTCATCACAGATACGCAGTATTTT. This sequence encodes CASSDVGLITDTQYF.

CDR3 amino acids: CASTPGLLITDTQYF. In DNA, the CDR3 is TGTGCCAGCACCCCGGGACTACTCATTACAGATACGCAGTATTTT. The rearrangement joins TRBV28 to TRBJ2-3; TRBD2 agrees at 7 bases. The CDR3 runs 15 residues. CDR1 MDHEN and CDR2 SYDVKM come from the germline V gene. Trimming took 7 bases from V and 3 from J; bases not matched to a gene: 10.

V and J are TRBV19 and TRBJ1-5, with D hard to call. V was cut by 3 bases and J by 0 bases, with 6 bases left in between. The CDR3 consists of 14 residues. The germline CDR1 and CDR2 sequences are LNHDA and SQIVND (reference sequence). CDR3 loop: CASSIDTSNQPQHF. CDR3 nucleotides: TGTGCCAGTAGTATTGACACTAGCAATCAGCCCCAGCATTTT.

The V gene is TRBV29-1, the J gene TRBJ2-5; a weak D match, TRBD2 (6 bases). The CDR3 runs 13 residues. The germline V gene encodes CDR1 SQVTM and CDR2 ANQGSEA. V lost 2 bases to trimming and J lost 3 bases, with 10 bases between them. CDR3 protein: CSVESGAKETQYF. CDR3 sequence (DNA): TGCAGCGTTGAATCGGGAGCTAAAGAGACCCAGTACTTC. The entire variable domain, with the rest obtained from reference TRBV29-1 and TRBJ2-5, is as follows: SAVISQKPSRDICQRGTSLTIQCQVDSQVTMMFWYRQQPGQSLTLIATANQGSEATYESGFVIDKFPISRPNLTFSTLTVSNMSPEDSSIYLCSVESGAKETQYFGPGTRLLVL.

The rearrangement links TRBV19 to TRBJ1-4; TRBD1 aligns across 9 bases. This CDR3 is built from 13 residues. After removal of 6 bases from V and 8 bases from J, the junction contained 4 bases not matched to a gene. Germline CDR1 is LNHDA and CDR2 is SQIVND (reference sequence). The CDR3 DNA reads as TGTGCCAGTAGGGGACAGGGCCGGGAAAAACTGTTTTTT. This sequence encodes CASRGQGREKLFF.

The chain is built from TRBV27 and TRBJ1-5; no definite D call. The V gene's germline CDR1 is MNHEY and CDR2 SMNVEV (reference sequence). This CDR3 contains 12 residues. The ends were cut back, 4 bases at V and 7 bases at J, with 8 bases in the middle. In DNA form, the CDR3 reads TGTGCCAGCAGTTCCGCGGGGCAGCCCCAGCATTTT. Residues: CASSSAGQPQHF.

This clone was picked up a small number of times. The chain employs TRBV2 and TRBJ2-2; possibly TRBD2 for D (6 bases). Trimming left V 6 bases short and J 4 bases short, with 12 bases between. The length of the CDR3 is 14 residues. In germline, CDR1 is SNHLY, CDR2 FYNNEI. CDR3 bases: TGTGCCAGCAGGTGGGGAGGTGGCACCGGGGAGCTGTTTTTT. Its protein product is CASRWGGGTGELFF. Complete variable domain (other parts from reference TRBV2 and TRBJ2-2): EPEVTQTPSHQVTQMGQEVILRCVPISNHLYFYWYRQILGQKVEFLVSFYNNEISEKSEIFDDQFSVERPDGSNFTLKIRSTKLEDSAMYFCASRWGGGTGELFFGEGSRLTVL.

The rearrangement joins TRBV12-5 to TRBJ1-4; a weak D match, TRBD1 (6 bases). Trimming shortened V by 6 bases and J by 1 base, and 9 bases separated the two germline ends. The CDR3 loop spans 14 amino acids. The V gene's germline CDR1 is LGHNT and CDR2 FRNRAP. CDR3 sequence (DNA): TGTGCTAGTGGCCAGGACAGAACTAATGAAAAACTGTTTTTT. Translation: CASGQDRTNEKLFF.

The chain employs TRBV4-3 and TRBJ2-7; 7 bases are a match to TRBD2. Germline V CDR1 and CDR2: LGHNA, YSLEER. The J segment lost 1 base and the V segment lost 1 base, leaving 7 bases of the junction unmatched. CDR3 length equals 16 residues. The CDR3 bases are TGCGCCAGCAGCCAAGGGTACAGCGGGACTTCCTACGAGCAGTACTTC. It specifies CASSQGYSGTSYEQYF.

This chain links TRBV5-4 with TRBJ2-7, with TRBD2 matching over 10 bases. Germline V CDR1 and CDR2: SGHNT, YYREEE (reference sequence). The CDR3 spans 15 residues. The V segment lost 6 bases and the J segment 3 bases; nucleotides outside the gene matches: 9. The DNA for the CDR3 is TGTGCCAGCACCGCATCAGCGGGAGGGGTCTACGAGCAGTACTTC. Protein: CASTASAGGVYEQYF.

This chain uses TRBV28 with TRBJ2-1; 11 bases match TRBD2. Trimming at V came to 6 bases and at J to 2 bases, leaving 3 bases not matched to a gene. The CDR3 has 15 amino acids. The germline CDR1 and CDR2 sequences are MDHEN and SYDVKM. The CDR3, as DNA: TGTGCCAGCAGCAGTAGCGGGAGGGCCTACAATGAGCAGTTCTTC. Translated, it gives CASSSSGRAYNEQFF.

The rearrangement joins TRBV27 to TRBJ2-7; 12 bases map to TRBD2. Trimming removed 5 bases from V and 0 bases from J; junction bases left unmatched: 14. Germline lookup yields CDR1 MNHEY and CDR2 SMNVEV (reference sequence). The CDR3 loop spans 19 amino acids. The DNA for the CDR3 is TGTGCCAGCAGTGTCGGGGTACTAGCGGGAGGACTCCACTCCTACGAGCAGTACTTC. Protein product: CASSVGVLAGGLHSYEQYF.

V gene TRBV7-8 combines with J gene TRBJ1-2, with TRBD1 as a possible D gene (6 bases). V lost 6 bases to trimming and J lost 6 bases, with 14 bases between them. CDR3 length: 13 amino acids. Germline CDR1 SGHVS, CDR2 FQNEAQ. Here the CDR3 DNA reads TGTGCCAGCAGGGAACAGGGAAACGATGGCTACACCTTC. Its protein product is CASREQGNDGYTF.

The chain recombines TRBV4-3 with TRBJ1-4; 9 bases are a match to TRBD1. Germline CDR1 reads LGHNA; CDR2 reads YSLEER. V lost 0 bases and J lost 7; bases outside the gene matches: 6. The CDR3 has 16 amino acids. CDR3 sequence (DNA): TGCGCCAGCAGCCAAGATAACAGGGGGCAGGGTGAAAAACTGTTTTTT. As protein: CASSQDNRGQGEKLFF.

This chain joins TRBV27 and TRBJ2-7; 9 positions agree with TRBD1. The CDR3 is 15 amino acids. The trim removed 6 bases at V and 0 bases at J, leaving 6 bases unmatched. Germline V gene lookup returns CDR1 MNHEY and CDR2 SMNVEV (reference sequence). CDR3 region: CASRGLGQGSYEQYF. DNA of the CDR3: TGTGCCAGCAGGGGGTTGGGACAGGGCTCCTACGAGCAGTACTTC.

J is TRBJ2-3 and V is TRBV4-2; D may be TRBD2 (7 bases). This CDR3 contains 17 residues. The V end lost 0 bases, the J end lost 4 bases, and 17 bases lay between the germline ends. The germline gives CDR1 LGHNA, CDR2 YNFKEQ. The CDR3 nucleotides are TGTGCCAGCAGCCAAGATTGGGGGGGCGGGACCCCAGATACGCAGTATTTT. Translating gives CASSQDWGGGTPDTQYF.

The sample holds a few counts of this clone. The chain recombines TRBV19 with TRBJ2-1; the D is unclear. With 1 base removed from V and 0 bases from J, the gap between germline ends came to 10 bases. Per the germline V gene, CDR1 is LNHDA and CDR2 is SQIVND (reference sequence). This CDR3 is 16 amino acids long. CDR3 coding DNA: TGTGCCAGTAGTATAGGAGCAGGATCCTCCTACAATGAGCAGTTCTTC. Translated, it gives CASSIGAGSSYNEQFF. The entire variable domain, with the rest obtained from reference TRBV19 and TRBJ2-1, is as follows: DGGITQSPKYLFRKEGQNVTLSCEQNLNHDAMYWYRQDPGQGLRLIYYSQIVNDFQKGDIAEGYSVSREKKESFPLTVTSAQKNPTAFYLCASSIGAGSSYNEQFFGPGTRLTVL.

This clone occurred once. The chain joins TRBV4-3 to TRBJ1-2; 7 bases align to TRBD1. The ends lost 5 bases at V and 8 bases at J; junction bases unmatched: 14. The V gene's germline CDR1 is LGHNA and CDR2 YSLEER. This CDR3 region has 15 residues. This CDR3 is CASSKGTASPHGYTF. CDR3 nucleotide sequence: TGCGCCAGCAGCAAAGGGACAGCCAGCCCCCACGGCTACACCTTC.